This record concerns one T cell receptor beta chain sequence. The antigen remains undetermined. The protocol was immunoSEQ multiplex PCR, while the TCRdb copy is restricted to in-frame clones and leaves out a portion. Of about 15,000 clones in the sample, around 90% were seen once. This sample stems from a study of STAT3 mutations in large granular lymphocyte leukemia. Study-level information: More than half of T-LGLL patients received immunosuppressive therapy. Points from the study as a whole: At least one immunodominant TCR beta clonotype appeared in every T-cell large granular lymphocyte leukemia patient.

This TCR was recovered from a woman in her 50s with T-cell large granular lymphocyte leukemia. Some clones in this sample may be carry-over from other donors' samples. The sequencing input was peripheral blood mononuclear cells.

CDR3 amino acids: CASSWSGEQYF. As DNA, the CDR3 is TGTGCCAGCAGCTGGAGTGGCGAGCAGTACTTC. The gene calls are TRBV11-2 and TRBJ2-7; D remains ambiguous. This CDR3 region has 11 residues. V lost 4 bases and J 6 bases, leaving 7 bases between the germline ends. Germline CDR1 is SGHAT and CDR2 is FQNNGV.